Detailed here is one T cell receptor (beta chain). What it recognizes is unknown. Sequenced by immunoSEQ multiplex PCR; TCRdb stores in-frame clones only, minus some. The data contain tens of thousands of clones, 88% of them singletons. The entry originates in a study of OX40 agonist ivuxolimab in advanced cancers. Across the whole study: Ivuxolimab is an agonistic anti-OX40 (CD134) antibody, and patients were treated with it. Administration of intravenous ivuxolimab to patients occurred every 2 weeks at 0.01 to 10 mg/kg. Partial responses were seen in three patients, one with hepatocellular carcinoma and two with cutaneous melanoma. The study, taken as a whole, reports: Expanded clones were, on average, more numerous among CD8+ T cells than CD4+.

The CDR3 loop spans 15 amino acids. Germline V gene sequence: CDR1 SGHTA, CDR2 FQGNSA. V gave up 5 bases and J gave up 7 bases, with 18 bases separating them. The source material was CD4+ or CD8+ T cells sorted from blood, sampled in a trial of the OX40 agonist ivuxolimab. V is TRBV7-2 and J is TRBJ1-5; perhaps TRBD1 as D (6 bases). The TCR sequence derives from an adult with an advanced solid tumor such as melanoma, head and neck, liver or kidney cancer. The CDR3 DNA is TGTGCCAGCAGCCTTACAGGGCCGCCCGAACAGCCCCAGCATTTT. Protein sequence: CASSLTGPPEQPQHF.